This T cell receptor (beta chain) appears in the sequencing data of a study of cytomegalovirus exposure and HLA in healthy donors. Study findings and constraints: There were some public TCRs occurring in many donors, but most TCR sequences were rare. Among the CMV-associated chains, three were confirmed in vitro as specific for CMV antigens. The classifier was said to identify cytomegalovirus status with high specificity and sensitivity.

The table came from immunoSEQ multiplex PCR; TCRdb's copy has only in-frame clones and leaves some out. This table has under 350,000 clones, 80% to 90% appearing once. Turning to this clone: Its antigen is unknown.

Germline V gene sequence: CDR1 SGHTA, CDR2 FQGNSA. The CDR3 covers 15 residues. The trim removed 4 bases at V and 2 bases at J, leaving 8 bases unmatched. This receptor was identified in a woman aged 18-30 years in good health and CMV-seronegative. This rearrangement joins TRBV7-2 to TRBJ2-7; 7 bases agree with TRBD1. The material sequenced was PBMCs. The CDR3 nucleotides are TGTGCCAGCAGCTCCCGAGGGGGCTGGACCTACGAGCAGTACTTC. Encoded protein: CASSSRGGWTYEQYF. Using reference TRBV7-2 and TRBJ2-7 for the parts outside the CDR3, the full variable domain is GAGVSQSPSNKVTEKGKDVELRCDPISGHTALYWYRQSLGQGLEFLIYFQGNSAPDKSGLPSDRFSAERTGGSVSTLTIQRTQQEDSAVYLCASSSRGGWTYEQYFGPGTRLTVT.